A single T cell receptor beta chain is shown here with its context. What it binds is unknown. CDR3 length: 16 residues. Germline assignment: CDR1 DFQATT and CDR2 SNEGSKA (reference sequence). V gave up 1 base and J gave up 2 bases; unmatched junction bases: 4. TCRdb independently ran MiXCR on the 5' RACE reads; one entry per CDR3 protein. The sample consists of roughly 250,000 distinct CDR3 sequences, over 13% of them appearing once. The data stem from a study of identical twins. The study, taken as a whole, reports: Models predicted too little out-of-frame TCR alpha sharing in monozygotic twins.

The sample was memory (CD45RO+) T cells sorted from blood. The receptor comes from a woman aged 18 to 35 in good health. The genes are TRBV20-1 and TRBJ1-6; 8 bases match TRBD1. CDR3 nucleotide sequence: TGCAGTGCTAGAGGTGGGGGACAGGCCTATAATTCACCCCTCCACTTT. Amino acids: CSARGGGQAYNSPLHF.